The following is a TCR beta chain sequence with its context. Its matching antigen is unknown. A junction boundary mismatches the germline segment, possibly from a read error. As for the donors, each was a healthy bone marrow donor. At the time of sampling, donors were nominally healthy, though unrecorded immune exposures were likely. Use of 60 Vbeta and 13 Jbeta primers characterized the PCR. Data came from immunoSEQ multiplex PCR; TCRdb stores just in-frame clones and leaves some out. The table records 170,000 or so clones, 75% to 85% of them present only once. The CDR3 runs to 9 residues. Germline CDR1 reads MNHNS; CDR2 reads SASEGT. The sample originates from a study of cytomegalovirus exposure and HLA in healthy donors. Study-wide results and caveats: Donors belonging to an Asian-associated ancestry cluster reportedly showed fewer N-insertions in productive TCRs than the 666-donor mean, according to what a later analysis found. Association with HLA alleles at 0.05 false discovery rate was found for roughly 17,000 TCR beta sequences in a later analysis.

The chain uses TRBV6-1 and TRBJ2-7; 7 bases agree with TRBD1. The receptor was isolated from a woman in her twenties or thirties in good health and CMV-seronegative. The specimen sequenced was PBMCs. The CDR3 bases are TGTGCCAGCAGACAGGGGCCCAACTTC. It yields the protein CASRQGPNF.